These 21 T cell receptor beta chains were all obtained from the same sample, sequenced in a study of T cell responses to AZD1222 COVID-19 vaccine. Generated by immunoSEQ multiplex PCR, the TCRdb table keeps only in-frame clones and is missing some. Here the sample spans over 100,000 clones, approximately 92% being singletons. Specimen: peripheral blood, collected on day 0 of AZD1222 vaccination. These receptors originate from an adult in good health.

J is TRBJ1-6 and V is TRBV27; 11 bases are a match to TRBD1. Germline CDR1 reads MNHEY; CDR2 reads SMNVEV (reference sequence). Trimming at V came to 8 bases and at J to 7 bases, leaving 4 bases not matched to a gene. This CDR3 comprises 14 residues. CDR3 sequence reads: CASGRDRGNSPLHF. In nucleotides, the CDR3 is TGTGCCAGCGGAAGGGACAGGGGGAATTCACCCCTCCACTTT.

V is TRBV4-2 and J is TRBJ2-2; D is uncertain. Germline CDR1 and CDR2: LGHNA and YNFKEQ. The CDR3 length is 14 residues. V gave up 1 base and J gave up 7 bases, with 10 bases separating them. The CDR3 bases are TGTGCCAGCAGCCAAGTCATTAGTGGCGGGGAGCTGTTTTTT. Residues: CASSQVISGGELFF.

The chain has TRBV7-9 and TRBJ2-4; D is ambiguous. Germline CDR1 reads SEHNR; CDR2 reads FQNEAQ (reference sequence). The CDR3 length is 13 residues. V lost 5 bases, J lost 0 bases, and 5 bases lay in between. The CDR3 DNA reads as TGTGCCAGCAGCGGGGTAGCCAAAAACATTCAGTACTTC. It yields the protein CASSGVAKNIQYF.

The rearrangement uses TRBV18 and TRBJ2-1, with TRBD1 matching 9 bases. The V gene end was trimmed by 0 bases and the J gene end by 0 bases; junction bases not matched to a gene: 9. The CDR3 sequence is 19 residues long. Looked up from germline, CDR1 is KGHSH and CDR2 is LQKENI. CDR3 sequence reads: CASSPPGQGPSSSYNEQFF. In nucleotides, the CDR3 is TGTGCCAGCTCACCACCGGGACAGGGACCCTCGAGCTCCTACAATGAGCAGTTCTTC.

This chain connects TRBV3-1 (or the pseudogene TRBV3-2) to TRBJ2-1, with 9 bases fitting TRBD2. Germline CDR1 and CDR2: LGHDT and YNNKEL (reference sequence). J lost 5 bases, V lost 2 bases, and 7 bases had no gene match. The CDR3 is 16 residues long. The CDR3 DNA sequence: TGTGCCAGCAGCCAAAGGGGCCCTAGCGGGAACAATGAGCAGTTCTTC. Amino acids: CASSQRGPSGNNEQFF.

This chain connects TRBV5-8 to TRBJ2-3; 11 bases line up with TRBD2. V trimming: 0 bases; J trimming: 0 bases; junction bases outside the gene matches: 0. Germline loops: CDR1 SGHTS, CDR2 YDEGEE. The CDR3 sequence is 16 residues long. CDR3 amino acids: CASSLGTSGSTDTQYF. In nucleotides, the CDR3 is TGTGCCAGCAGCTTGGGGACTAGCGGGAGCACAGATACGCAGTATTTT.

The V gene is TRBV28, the J gene TRBJ1-2; perhaps TRBD1 as D (6 bases). The germline V gene has CDR1 MDHEN and CDR2 SYDVKM. The V gene lost 7 bases and the J gene lost 3 bases, with 15 bases spanning the gap. This CDR3 contains 14 residues. CDR3 bases: TGTGCCAGCATCCGCGGGCAGGGGTACTATGGCTACACCTTC. This encodes CASIRGQGYYGYTF.

The chain couples TRBV28 to TRBJ1-5; 8 bases align to TRBD1. CDR3 length: 15 residues. Trimming cost V 6 bases and J 2 bases; bases outside gene matches: 6. Germline V lookup: CDR1 MDHEN, CDR2 SYDVKM. This chain's CDR3 is CASRYPGQGNQPQHF. In nucleotides, the CDR3 is TGTGCCAGCAGGTATCCGGGACAGGGCAATCAGCCCCAGCATTTT.

This clone is medium-sized in the sample. The chain couples TRBV28 to TRBJ2-5; 8 nucleotides match TRBD2. V lost 4 bases and J lost 3; bases outside the gene matches: 10. There are 16 residues in the CDR3. CDR1 and CDR2 from the germline V gene are MDHEN and SYDVKM. CDR3 region: CASSSPLREGEETQYF. The CDR3 DNA sequence: TGTGCCAGCAGTTCCCCCCTTCGGGAGGGTGAAGAGACCCAGTACTTC.

The CDR3 protein is CASSYPGGKNQPQHF. For the CDR3, the DNA is TGTGCCAGCAGTTACCCCGGCGGGAAAAATCAGCCCCAGCATTTT. The chain joins TRBV6-6 to TRBJ1-5; no clear D. Between the trimmed V and J ends, which lost 2 bases and 4 bases, there was a span of 12 bases. The germline V gene encodes CDR1 MNHNY and CDR2 SVGAGI (reference sequence). The CDR3 extends over 15 amino acids.

This clone appeared once. The genes are TRBV5-1 and TRBJ1-3, with a tentative D call TRBD1 (6 bases). V dropped 4 bases and J dropped 2 bases, with 16 bases sitting between them. This CDR3 spans 16 amino acids. The germline CDR1 and CDR2 sequences are SGHRS and YFSETQ. The CDR3 protein is CASSPQGGGTGNTIYF. As DNA, the CDR3 is TGCGCCAGCAGCCCCCAAGGGGGGGGCACTGGAAACACCATATATTTT.

The chain has TRBV7-9 and TRBJ2-7; 12 bases map to TRBD2. The CDR3 is 17 residues long. The germline V gene has CDR1 SEHNR and CDR2 FQNEAQ (reference sequence). J gave up 0 bases and V 7 bases, and 10 bases lay outside the gene matches. The DNA for the CDR3 is TGTGCCAGCACCCCCCTAGCGGGAGGGGTAGGCTCCTACGAGCAGTACTTC. It codes for CASTPLAGGVGSYEQYF.

The gene calls are TRBV11-3 and TRBJ1-3; 9 positions agree with TRBD1. Losses at the gene ends were 5 bases for V and 7 bases for J; bases not matched to a gene: 9. CDR3 length equals 15 residues. Germline V gene data show CDR1 as SGHNT and CDR2 as YENEEA. Here the CDR3 reads CASSLSGTGRNTIYF. The CDR3 bases are TGTGCCAGCAGCCTCTCCGGGACAGGGAGGAACACCATATATTTT.

This clone appeared a few times. This chain joins TRBV3-1 (or the pseudogene TRBV3-2) and TRBJ2-3; no definite D call. Between the trimmed V and J ends, which lost 0 bases and 0 bases, there was a span of 7 bases. Germline V gene data show CDR1 as LGHDT and CDR2 as YNNKEL (reference sequence). The CDR3 is 15 residues long. The CDR3 reads CASSQDRYSTDTQYF. CDR3 nucleotide sequence: TGTGCCAGCAGCCAAGACAGATATAGCACAGATACGCAGTATTTT.

The chain combines TRBV19 with TRBJ1-1, with 7 bases that match TRBD1. The trim removed 4 bases at V and 1 base at J, leaving 9 bases unmatched. The CDR3 runs to 16 residues. From germline, CDR1 is LNHDA and CDR2 SQIVND (reference sequence). CDR3 protein: CASSTLVGTANTEAFF. The CDR3 DNA is TGTGCCAGTAGTACCCTCGTAGGGACAGCGAACACTGAAGCTTTCTTT.

V usage is TRBV5-1 and J usage is TRBJ2-7; TRBD1 agrees at 8 bases. Losses at the gene ends were 4 bases for V and 4 bases for J; bases not matched to a gene: 7. Per the germline V gene, CDR1 is SGHRS and CDR2 is YFSETQ. CDR3 length: 14 residues. The CDR3 loop is CASSMDRVGYEQYF. The CDR3, as DNA: TGCGCCAGCAGCATGGACAGGGTGGGATACGAGCAGTACTTC.

This clone was observed a single time. The rearrangement joins TRBV28 to TRBJ1-2; maybe TRBD1 (5 bases). The V end was cut by 5 bases, the J end by 2 bases, with 21 bases between. Germline V gene sequence: CDR1 MDHEN, CDR2 SYDVKM. The CDR3 has 17 amino acids. DNA for the CDR3: TGTGCCAGCAGTACGCCTGGGGTGTGGGGCATCAACTATGGCTACACCTTC. This codes for CASSTPGVWGINYGYTF.

This clone was observed once. The rearrangement uses TRBV28 and TRBJ2-7, with TRBD2 matching over 10 bases. V lost 6 bases and J lost 3; bases outside the gene matches: 11. This CDR3 comprises 16 residues. The germline CDR1 and CDR2 sequences are MDHEN and SYDVKM. CDR3 sequence: CASSPYSGRRGYEQYF. Here the CDR3 DNA reads TGTGCCAGCAGCCCCTATAGCGGGAGGCGGGGCTACGAGCAGTACTTC.

This clone is categorized as medium-sized (0.01 to 0.1%). The chain couples TRBV4-1 to TRBJ2-1; D is unresolved. CDR3 length: 13 amino acids. The V end was cut by 3 bases, the J end by 0 bases, with 3 bases between. Germline CDR1 MGHRA, CDR2 YSYEKL. CDR3 bases: TGCGCCAGCAGCCATTTCTCCTACAATGAGCAGTTCTTC. This codes for CASSHFSYNEQFF.

The chain couples TRBV6-5 to TRBJ1-2; 8 bases fit TRBD1. In germline, CDR1 is MNHEY, CDR2 SVGAGI. This CDR3 comprises 14 residues. V lost 0 bases to trimming and J lost 6 bases; unmatched junction nucleotides: 3. The CDR3, as DNA: TGTGCCAGCAGTTACTCGGCAGGGGGCGATGGCTACACCTTC. Translating gives CASSYSAGGDGYTF.

This sequence joins TRBV7-9 and TRBJ2-5, with D possibly TRBD2 on 6 matching bases. The CDR3 loop spans 15 amino acids. Trimming pared 5 bases from V and 2 bases from J, leaving 15 bases between. Germline CDR1 SEHNR, CDR2 FQNEAQ (reference sequence). The CDR3 protein is CASSPPLGGQETQYF. CDR3 sequence (DNA): TGTGCCAGCAGCCCCCCTCTGGGGGGTCAAGAGACCCAGTACTTC.